This TCR beta chain was sequenced during a study of radiation and T cells in renal cell carcinoma (dated by TCRdb to the early 2020s). For the wider study: Samples were obtained from a clinical trial, in which 15 Gy stereotactic body radiation therapy was delivered to primary renal cell carcinomas and nephrectomy was performed 4 weeks later. TCR beta sequencing covered around 50 samples in total, comprising roughly 26 tumors and roughly 27 peripheral blood samples. Across all 50 or so samples, around 4,000,000 unique CDR3 nucleotide sequences, encoding roughly 2,600,000 unique CDR3 amino acid sequences, were identified.

Study-level results and caveats: Because no pretreatment tumor biopsies were available, whether clonotypes were present in the tumor at baseline could not be determined. Top tumor clonotypes rose in blood from baseline to 2 weeks post-radiation, then contracted by 4 weeks, suggesting transient expansion of tumor-resident clones. Tracking of blood repertoire dynamics stopped at four to five weeks after treatment, with no follow-up past that point. Effects of radiation dose or scheduling on the TCR repertoire could not be addressed with the single-armed trial design.

Following the manufacturer's recommendations, the immunoSEQ kit was used to generate TCR beta libraries from genomic DNA. To prepare libraries, a first multiplex PCR with proprietary primers was run, followed by a second PCR that added unique barcodes, and a bead cleanup was done after each round. A kit-provided positive control reaction and a negative control reaction were included in every sample batch. The final libraries underwent checking on an Agilent 4200 TapeStation D1000 ScreenTape, volumetric pooling, and quantification by qPCR. An Illumina NextSeq500 fitted with a MidOutput 150-cycle cartridge performed the sequencing, running 156 Read1 cycles and 15 Index1 cycles with the kit's custom primers. The pooled library was loaded at 1.0 pM, and around 20% PhiX control was spiked in. The authors processed their data as follows. Vendor-processed data were analyzed in R, and a clonotype was defined as all T cells sharing the same CDR3 nucleotide sequence. In the clone abundance analyses, frequencies in each sample were normalized to that sample's 10,000 most abundant clones. Public T cell clones, averaging fewer than five per sample, were removed before analysis. An abundance difference of at least 32-fold between compartments was the criterion for calling clonotypes tumor-enriched or baseline blood-enriched. A beta-binomial differential abundance model was applied to find clonotypes that expanded or contracted between blood time points. Tumor-blood repertoire similarity was measured with the Baroni-Urbani and Buser coefficient, and groups were compared using two-tailed Wilcoxon tests in R. TCRdb retrieved this table from immuneACCESS and kept in-frame rearrangements only. Not all clones are present; in checked studies, unresolved V genes account for under half, and no reason is known for the remainder. That table gives V, J and clone size, and the DNA gave D and trimming. The sample yields 100,000 to 150,000 clones; 88% were counted once. The ten top clones hold nearly 6% of the sample.

Remarks on this clone: Its antigen is still unknown. No per-base quality is available; no much larger clone lies one base away.

The sample's time point label, in plain terms: blood 2 weeks post-SBRT. Reading the label with the study, this specimen's treatment or condition is: 15 Gy SBRT to primary tumor, nephrectomy 4 weeks later. Serial peripheral blood from radiation-treated patients was sampled at baseline, 2 weeks and 4 weeks after SBRT to track tumor-enriched clonotypes. All patients had renal cell carcinoma with clear cell pathology. The QIAamp DNA Blood Mini Kit (Qiagen) was used to prepare genomic DNA for TCR sequencing. The analyses included just those samples that passed every quality control check. The receptor was derived from a woman in her sixties or seventies with renal cell carcinoma. Sequenced material: blood, taken from a patient whose treatment included radiotherapy and nephrectomy.

This receptor carries the CDR3 CASSPYQGTTGELFF. Here is the DNA: TGTGCCAGCTCACCATACCAGGGTACCACCGGGGAGCTGTTTTTT. Rearrangement joined TRBV18 to TRBJ2-2, with TRBD1 tentatively as D gene (5 bases match). V and J lose 2 bases and 4 bases, and a span of 11 bases separates them. The CDR3 measures 15 amino acids from cysteine to phenylalanine. The read is trimmed to its CDR3 DNA, 45 bases read in frame from base 1. The germline V gene gives CDR1 as KGHSH and CDR2 as LQKENI.